The 10 T cell receptor beta chains below come from one sample, sequenced in a study of TIL therapy for anti-PD-1-resistant metastatic lung cancer. Sequencing used immunoSEQ v3. Using immunoSEQ multiplex PCR, the repertoire was profiled, and TCRdb retains in-frame clones only, with some absent. The data contain about 26,000 clones, approximately 63% of them singletons. Time point indicated: pre-treatment sample, taken before nivolumab and TIL therapy. Pleural nodules or supraclavicular lymph nodes made up most of the excised metastases sampled. This specimen was tumor tissue, taken at baseline. The source of these receptors is a woman between 30 and 79 years old with non-small cell lung cancer.

In this sample, this clone turned up a few times. The chain is built from TRBV29-1 and TRBJ2-2; TRBD1 agrees at 12 bases. Germline trimming cut 6 bases from V and 6 bases from J; bases unmatched to any gene: 8. The CDR3 sequence is 15 residues long. Per germline, CDR1 SQVTM and CDR2 ANQGSEA. The CDR3 sequence is CSVGSGTGGSGELFF. CDR3 DNA sequence: TGCAGCGTCGGGTCCGGGACAGGGGGCTCCGGGGAGCTGTTTTTT.

This clone counts as medium-sized. At one end the junction does not follow the germline gene, possibly because of a read error. V usage is TRBV15 and J usage is TRBJ1-1; TRBD1 is a possible D gene (5 bases). The CDR3 is 16 residues long. Germline CDR1 and CDR2: LNHNV and YYDKDF (reference sequence). For the CDR3, the DNA is TGTGCCACCAGCGGAGAGAGGGGACTTATGAACACTGAAGCTTTCTTT. Amino acids: CATSGERGLMNTEAFF. The whole variable domain, filled in from reference TRBV15 and TRBJ1-1, reads DAMVIQNPRYQVTQFGKPVTLSCSQTLNHNVMYWYQQKSSQAPKLLFHYYDKDFNNEADTPDNFQSRRPNTSFCFLDIRSPGLGDTAMYLCATSGERGLMNTEAFFGQGTRLTVV.

This clone appeared a few times. This chain joins TRBV14 and TRBJ1-4; 8 bases line up with TRBD1. Germline CDR1 and CDR2: SGHDN and FVKESK. The trim removed 1 base at V and 7 bases at J, leaving 5 bases unmatched. The CDR3 is 15 amino acids. The chain's CDR3 is CASSQATGAIEKLFF. For the CDR3, the DNA is TGTGCCAGCAGCCAAGCGACAGGGGCTATTGAAAAACTGTTTTTT.

V and J are TRBV6-1 and TRBJ1-2, with TRBD1 matching over 8 bases. Germline loops: CDR1 MNHNS, CDR2 SASEGT. CDR3 length: 15 residues. The V and J ends lost 2 bases and 7 bases, in that order; junction bases with no gene match: 9. CDR3 residues: CASSEQGATLFGYTF. CDR3 sequence (DNA): TGTGCCAGCAGTGAACAGGGGGCTACTCTATTTGGCTACACCTTC.

CDR3 residues: CAWSLWTDRTRAFF. The CDR3 DNA reads TGTGCCTGGAGCCTGTGGACAGACCGGACGAGGGCTTTCTTT. The genes are TRBV30 and TRBJ1-1; tentatively, D is TRBD1 (6 bases). This CDR3 is 14 amino acids long. Trimming pared 3 bases from V and 11 bases from J, leaving 22 bases between. The germline gives CDR1 GTSNPN, CDR2 SVGIG (reference sequence).

This rearrangement joins TRBV14 to TRBJ2-3; no reliable D call. Germline values: CDR1 SGHDN, CDR2 FVKESK. Trimming removed 1 base at V and 2 bases at J, with 10 bases between. The CDR3 runs 15 residues. CDR3 loop: CASSQGLTITDTQYF. CDR3 nucleotides: TGTGCCAGCAGCCAAGGCCTAACTATCACAGATACGCAGTATTTT.

The V gene is TRBV6-1, the J gene TRBJ2-2; weak D call: TRBD2 (5 bases). Trimming left V 4 bases short and J 1 base short, with 10 bases between. The CDR3 extends over 15 amino acids. CDR1 is MNHNS and CDR2 is SASEGT in the germline V gene. This chain's CDR3 is CASSAEGLNTGELFF. The DNA of the CDR3 is TGTGCCAGCAGTGCCGAGGGCCTGAACACCGGGGAGCTGTTTTTT.

This sequence joins TRBV5-1 and TRBJ1-1; D unresolved. This CDR3 region has 14 residues. The V and J ends lost 2 bases and 1 base respectively, with 9 bases between them. Germline values: CDR1 SGHRS, CDR2 YFSETQ. CDR3 sequence reads: CASSFNSANTEAFF. The CDR3 DNA reads as TGCGCCAGCAGCTTTAACTCAGCGAACACTGAAGCTTTCTTT.

This clone was seen a handful of times. The chain combines TRBV7-9 with TRBJ2-7; D is possibly TRBD1 (6 bases). CDR1 and CDR2 from the germline V gene are SEHNR and FQNEAQ (reference sequence). This CDR3 contains 17 residues. The ends were cut back, 5 bases at V and 5 bases at J, with 25 bases in the middle. The CDR3 region has the DNA TGTGCCAGCAGCGGATACAGGGTTACGGAGAGTGGAGACGAGCAGTACTTC. Encoded protein: CASSGYRVTESGDEQYF.

This clone has more than one count but fewer than ten. The chain joins TRBV5-1 to TRBJ1-2; TRBD1 matches 9 bases. Per the germline V gene, CDR1 is SGHRS and CDR2 is YFSETQ. V was pared by 4 bases and J by 0 bases, with 4 bases of the junction left unmatched. This CDR3 is 15 amino acids long. Written as DNA, the CDR3 is TGCGCCAGCAGCCTATGGACAGGGGCTAACTATGGCTACACCTTC. Encoded protein: CASSLWTGANYGYTF.